The text below deals with one T cell receptor (beta chain). Its target is unknown. This record comes from a study of cytomegalovirus exposure and HLA in healthy donors. 13 Jbeta primers and 60 Vbeta primers were used for the PCR. Libraries were prepared by immunoSEQ multiplex PCR; TCRdb keeps only in-frame clonotypes and omits some of them. Of around 94,000 clones listed, more than 70% are singletons. Whole-study results and caveats: The study labeled 164 TCR beta chains cytomegalovirus-associated. Usually a TCR sequence was rare, but some public TCRs were found in many donors. Analyzed later, most CMV-associated TCR beta chains appeared HLA-restricted.

From germline, CDR1 is SGHNT and CDR2 YYREEE (reference sequence). The CDR3 is 14 residues long. Trimming cost V 1 base and J 4 bases; bases outside gene matches: 4. Sequencing was carried out using PBMCs. This chain connects TRBV5-4 to TRBJ2-7, with 8 bases lining up with TRBD1. The receptor was derived from a male donor in good health and CMV-seropositive. The CDR3 sequence: CASSLRTGGYEQYF. CDR3 DNA: TGTGCCAGCAGCTTGAGAACAGGGGGGTACGAGCAGTACTTC.